This T cell receptor beta chain derives from a study of T cells expressing NK-cell markers. Study outcomes and limitations: A handful of donors likewise had their CD3+CD56-NKG2C+ fraction led by these clonotypes. 1.0-7.0% of CD8+ T cells in about six donors belonged to dominant NKG2C+ clonotypes.

TCRdb reprocessed the 5' RACE reads, keeping one entry per CDR3 protein, no DNA. In all, the sample yields about 260,000 distinct CDR3 sequences. On this clonotype itself: The target antigen is unknown.

This clonotype was obtained from a man aged 18 to 29 in good health. Sequencing input: blood T cells: a sorted CD56 or NKG2C T cell subset, CD4+ or CD8+ T cells, or bulk PBMC T cells (not recorded which).

The CDR3 spells CASSSGLAGKETQYF. V gene TRBV28 combines with J gene TRBJ2-5; lacking DNA, the TRBD2 call made by TCRdb goes unchecked. The CDR3 runs to 15 residues. Germline-derived CDR1 and CDR2 are MDHEN and SYDVKM.